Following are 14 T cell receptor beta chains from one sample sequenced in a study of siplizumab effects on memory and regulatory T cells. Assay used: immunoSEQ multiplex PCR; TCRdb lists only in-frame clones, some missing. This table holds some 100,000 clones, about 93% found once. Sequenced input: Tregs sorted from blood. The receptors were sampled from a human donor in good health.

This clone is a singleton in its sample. The chain's CDR3 is CASRGQGHGELFF. The DNA of the CDR3 is TGTGCCAGCAGAGGACAGGGTCACGGGGAGCTGTTTTTT. The chain carries TRBV6-5 and TRBJ2-2, with TRBD1 matching 8 bases. V trimming: 6 bases; J trimming: 7 bases; junction bases outside the gene matches: 4. Germline V gene lookup returns CDR1 MNHEY and CDR2 SVGAGI. This CDR3 region has 13 residues.

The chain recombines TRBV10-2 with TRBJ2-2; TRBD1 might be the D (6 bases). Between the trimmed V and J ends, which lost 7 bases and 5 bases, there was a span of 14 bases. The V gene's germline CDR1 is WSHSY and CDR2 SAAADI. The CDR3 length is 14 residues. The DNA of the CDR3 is TGCGCCAGCATGGGGGACATCCTGACCGGGGAGCTGTTTTTT. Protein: CASMGDILTGELFF.

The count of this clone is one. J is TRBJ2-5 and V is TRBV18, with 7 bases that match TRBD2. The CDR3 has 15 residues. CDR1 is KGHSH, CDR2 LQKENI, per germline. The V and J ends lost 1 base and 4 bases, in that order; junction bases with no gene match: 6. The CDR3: CASSPLPREVETQYF. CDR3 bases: TGTGCCAGCTCACCACTACCCCGGGAGGTAGAGACCCAGTACTTC.

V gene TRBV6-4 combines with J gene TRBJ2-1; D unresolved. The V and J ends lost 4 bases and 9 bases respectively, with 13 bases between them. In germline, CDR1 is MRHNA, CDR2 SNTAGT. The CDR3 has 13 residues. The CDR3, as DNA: TGTGCCAGCAGTGTACAGATCAGCAGTGAGCAGTTCTTC. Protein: CASSVQISSEQFF.

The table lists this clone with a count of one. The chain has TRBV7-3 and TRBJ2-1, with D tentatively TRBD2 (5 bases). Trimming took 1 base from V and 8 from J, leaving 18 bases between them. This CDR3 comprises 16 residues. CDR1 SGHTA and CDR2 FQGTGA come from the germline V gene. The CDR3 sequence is CASSLIGSDGLHEQFF. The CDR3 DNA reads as TGTGCCAGCAGCTTAATTGGGAGCGACGGGCTTCATGAGCAGTTCTTC.

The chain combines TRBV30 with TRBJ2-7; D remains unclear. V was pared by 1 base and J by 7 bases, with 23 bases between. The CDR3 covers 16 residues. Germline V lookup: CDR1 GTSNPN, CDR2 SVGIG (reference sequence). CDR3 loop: CAWSEKYGGWVREQYF. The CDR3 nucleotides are TGTGCCTGGAGTGAAAAGTACGGCGGTTGGGTTCGGGAGCAGTACTTC.

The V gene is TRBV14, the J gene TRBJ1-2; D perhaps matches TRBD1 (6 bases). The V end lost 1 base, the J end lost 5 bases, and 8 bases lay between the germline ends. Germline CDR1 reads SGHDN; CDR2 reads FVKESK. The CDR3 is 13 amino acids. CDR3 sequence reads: CASSQAQGYGYTF. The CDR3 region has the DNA TGTGCCAGCAGCCAAGCACAGGGTTATGGCTACACCTTC.

CDR3 sequence: CASSLGRQRGYTF. DNA for the CDR3: TGCGCCAGCAGCTTGGGACGGCAAAGGGGCTACACCTTC. The chain combines TRBV5-1 with TRBJ1-2; the D is unclear. CDR3 length: 13 amino acids. Germline V lookup: CDR1 SGHRS, CDR2 YFSETQ. Trimming took off 0 bases at V and 8 bases at J, with 11 bases between the two ends.

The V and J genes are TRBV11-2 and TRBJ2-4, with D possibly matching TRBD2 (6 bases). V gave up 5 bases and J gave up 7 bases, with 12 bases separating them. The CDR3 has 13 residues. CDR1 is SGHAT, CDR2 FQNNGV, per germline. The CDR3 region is CASSLEGSNIQYF. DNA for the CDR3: TGTGCCAGCAGCCTGGAGGGGTCCAACATTCAGTACTTC.

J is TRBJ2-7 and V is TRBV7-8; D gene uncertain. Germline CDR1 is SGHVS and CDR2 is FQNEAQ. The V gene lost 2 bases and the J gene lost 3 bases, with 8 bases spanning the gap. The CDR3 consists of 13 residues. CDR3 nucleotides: TGTGCCAGCAGCTTATCCCGGCACTACGAGCAGTACTTC. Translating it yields CASSLSRHYEQYF. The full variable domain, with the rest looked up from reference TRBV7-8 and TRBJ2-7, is GAGVSQSPRYKVAKRGQDVALRCDPISGHVSLFWYQQALGQGPEFLTYFQNEAQLDKSGLPSDRFFAERPEGSVSTLKIQRTQQEDSAVYLCASSLSRHYEQYFGPGTRLTVT.

CDR3 region: CASKPGQGWAEAFF. As DNA, the CDR3 is TGTGCCAGTAAACCGGGACAGGGATGGGCTGAAGCTTTCTTT. The chain combines TRBV19 with TRBJ1-1, with 9 bases fitting TRBD1. After removal of 7 bases from V and 6 bases from J, the junction contained 9 bases not matched to a gene. This CDR3 is built from 14 residues. Germline assignment: CDR1 LNHDA and CDR2 SQIVND (reference sequence).

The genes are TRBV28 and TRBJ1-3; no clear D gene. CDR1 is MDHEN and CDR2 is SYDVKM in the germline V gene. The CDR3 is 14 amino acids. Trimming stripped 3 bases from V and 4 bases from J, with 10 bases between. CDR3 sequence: CASSFSQLGNTIYF. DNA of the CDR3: TGTGCCAGCAGTTTTTCACAGTTAGGAAACACCATATATTTT.

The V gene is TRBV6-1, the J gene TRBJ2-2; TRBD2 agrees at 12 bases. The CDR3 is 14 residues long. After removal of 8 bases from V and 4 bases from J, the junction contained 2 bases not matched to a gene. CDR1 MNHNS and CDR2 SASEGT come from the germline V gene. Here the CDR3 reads CASPSGRATGELFF. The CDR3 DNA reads TGTGCCAGCCCTAGCGGGAGGGCCACCGGGGAGCTGTTTTTT.

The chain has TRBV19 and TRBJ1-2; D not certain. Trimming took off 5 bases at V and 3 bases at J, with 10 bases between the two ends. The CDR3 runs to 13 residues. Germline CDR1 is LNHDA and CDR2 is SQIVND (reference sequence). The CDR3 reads CASSWSLDYGYTF. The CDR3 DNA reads TGTGCCAGTAGTTGGTCCCTGGACTATGGCTACACCTTC.